This T cell receptor beta chain was profiled in a study of T cell repertoires in cytomegalovirus infection. General study results and limits: There were HLA-C-restricted CMV-specific TCR beta clonotypes dominating the ex vivo response.

Trimming cost V 1 base and J 4 bases; bases outside gene matches: 7. Germline loops: CDR1 SQVTM, CDR2 ANQGSEA. This CDR3 has 15 residues. TCRdb itself ran the reads through MiXCR, one entry per CDR3 protein. The sample has approximately 320,000 distinct CDR3 sequences, 9.5% seen once. In regard to this clonotype: Its antigen is unidentified.

Sample: PBMCs. The chain combines TRBV29-1 with TRBJ2-3; TRBD1 matches at 8 bases. This TCR came from a human donor in good health (CMV status not recorded). Some clones in this sample may be carry-over from other donors' samples. In nucleotides, the CDR3 is TGCAGCGTTGAAGGGTCTACAGGGGGTCCAGATACGCAGTATTTT. This codes for CSVEGSTGGPDTQYF.